The clone carrying this TCR beta chain was seen a few times. Its antigen is as yet unknown. Germline is not matched at one junction end, which may reflect a read error. The germline V gene has CDR1 SSHAT and CDR2 FNYEAQ (reference sequence). This CDR3 region has 15 residues. These data originate in a study of cytomegalovirus exposure and HLA in healthy donors. Study-wide context: From HLA-typed donors, an early data release held roughly 89 million unique TCRs.

60 Vbeta and 13 Jbeta primers were used in PCR. Clones were read by immunoSEQ multiplex PCR, and TCRdb kept only the in-frame ones, dropping some. The sample lists 170,000 or so clones; roughly 78% were seen once. Broader study findings: Cytomegalovirus status, reportedly, was diagnosed with high specificity and sensitivity by the classifier.

The chain recombines TRBV7-7 with TRBJ2-1; TRBD2 matches 12 bases. The sequence came from a woman in her fifties or sixties in good health and CMV-seropositive. The source material was PBMCs. The chain's CDR3 is CASSPLAGGLNEQFF. The DNA of the CDR3 is TGTGCTAGCAGCCCACTAGCGGGGGGACTCAATGAGCAGTTCTTC.